This T cell receptor (beta chain) was observed in a study of cytomegalovirus exposure and HLA in healthy donors. General study points: At a 0.05 false discovery rate, a later analysis found some 18,000 TCR beta sequences to be associated with HLA alleles. As a later analysis revealed, most CMV-associated TCR beta chains appeared HLA-restricted. A prior analysis recorded that most TCR beta V segments were productive about 87% or about 30% of the time. An Asian-associated ancestry cluster reportedly showed fewer N-insertions than the approximately 700-donor mean in a later analysis.

To note about this clone: Its target is not known. The sample carries other DNA sequences with the same CDR3.

Germline CDR1 is SGHRS and CDR2 is YFSETQ. The V end lost 2 bases, the J end lost 0 bases, and 9 bases lay between the germline ends. The CDR3 runs to 14 residues. Researchers ran the PCR with 60 Vbeta and 13 Jbeta primers. The assay was immunoSEQ multiplex PCR, and TCRdb's table has in-frame clones only and misses some. The sample includes some 150,000 clones, 80% seen only once; the top ten take 2.4%. The chain combines TRBV5-1 with TRBJ2-7; TRBD1 is a possible D gene (6 bases). Material: PBMCs. The clonotype comes from a man between 45 and 60 years old in good health and CMV-seronegative. The CDR3 sequence is CASSLGTSSYEQYF. DNA of the CDR3: TGCGCCAGCAGCTTAGGGACAAGCTCCTACGAGCAGTACTTC. Full variable domain (missing parts from reference TRBV5-1 and TRBJ2-7): KAGVTQTPRYLIKTRGQQVTLSCSPISGHRSVSWYQQTPGQGLQFLFEYFSETQRNKGNFPGRFSGRQFSNSRSEMNVSTLELGDSALYLCASSLGTSSYEQYFGPGTRLTVT.